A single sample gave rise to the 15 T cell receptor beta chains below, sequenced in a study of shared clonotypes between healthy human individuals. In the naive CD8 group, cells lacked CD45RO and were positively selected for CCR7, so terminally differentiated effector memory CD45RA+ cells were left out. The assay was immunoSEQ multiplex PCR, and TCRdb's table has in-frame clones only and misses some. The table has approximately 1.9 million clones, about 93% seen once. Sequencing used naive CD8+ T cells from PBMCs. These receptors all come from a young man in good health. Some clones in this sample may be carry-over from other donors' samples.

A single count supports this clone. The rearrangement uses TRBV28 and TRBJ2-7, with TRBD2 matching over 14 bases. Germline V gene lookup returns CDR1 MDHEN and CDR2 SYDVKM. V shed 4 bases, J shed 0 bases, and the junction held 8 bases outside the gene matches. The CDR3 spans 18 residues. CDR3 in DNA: TGTGCCAGCAGTTCGGAAGGGACTAGCGGGAGATTCTCCTACGAGCAGTACTTC. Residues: CASSSEGTSGRFSYEQYF.

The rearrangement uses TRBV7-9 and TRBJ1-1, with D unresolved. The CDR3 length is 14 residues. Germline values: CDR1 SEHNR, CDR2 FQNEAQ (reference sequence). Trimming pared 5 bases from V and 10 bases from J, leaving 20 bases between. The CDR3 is CASSPLAGILGAFF. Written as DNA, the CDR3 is TGTGCCAGCAGCCCCCTGGCGGGTATATTGGGAGCTTTCTTT.

The CDR3 here is CASSSEQGAYYEQYF. The CDR3 DNA reads as TGTGCCAGCAGCTCCGAACAGGGAGCATACTACGAGCAGTACTTC. The chain links TRBV11-2 to TRBJ2-7; TRBD1 is a possible D gene (6 bases). Germline-derived CDR1 and CDR2 are SGHAT and FQNNGV. CDR3 length: 15 residues. Deletions cut 4 bases from V and 3 bases from J, with 16 bases between. Based on the CDR3 plus reference TRBV11-2 and TRBJ2-7, the full variable domain is EAGVAQSPRYKIIEKRQSVAFWCNPISGHATLYWYQQILGQGPKLLIQFQNNGVVDDSQLPKDRFSAERLKGVDSTLKIQPAKLEDSAVYLCASSSEQGAYYEQYFGPGTRLTVT.

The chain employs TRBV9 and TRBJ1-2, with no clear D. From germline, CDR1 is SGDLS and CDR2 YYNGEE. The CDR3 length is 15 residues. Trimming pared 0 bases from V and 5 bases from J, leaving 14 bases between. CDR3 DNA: TGTGCCAGCAGCGTAGATCAGGTGCGCGGTTATGGCTACACCTTC. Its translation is CASSVDQVRGYGYTF.

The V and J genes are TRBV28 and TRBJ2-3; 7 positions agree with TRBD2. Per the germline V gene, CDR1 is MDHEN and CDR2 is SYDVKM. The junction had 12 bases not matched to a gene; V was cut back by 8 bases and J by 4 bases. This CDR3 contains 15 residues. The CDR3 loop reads CASGLVGRGSDTQYF. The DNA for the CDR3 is TGTGCCAGCGGACTGGTGGGGCGGGGGTCAGATACGCAGTATTTT.

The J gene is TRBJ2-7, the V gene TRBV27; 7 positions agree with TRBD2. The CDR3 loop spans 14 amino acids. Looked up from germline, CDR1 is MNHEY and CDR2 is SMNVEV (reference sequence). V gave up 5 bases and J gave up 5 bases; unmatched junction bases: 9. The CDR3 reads CASSPTSQGHEQYF. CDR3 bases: TGTGCCAGCAGTCCGACTAGCCAGGGCCACGAGCAGTACTTC.

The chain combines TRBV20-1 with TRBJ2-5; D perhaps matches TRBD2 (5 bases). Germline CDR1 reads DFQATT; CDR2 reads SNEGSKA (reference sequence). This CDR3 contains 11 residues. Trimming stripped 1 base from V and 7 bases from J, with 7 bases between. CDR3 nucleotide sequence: TGCAGTGCTAGAGGAGGAGGGACCCAGTACTTC. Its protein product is CSARGGGTQYF.

CDR3 nucleotide sequence: TGTGCCTCCCAGGGGCCTAATGAAAAACTGTTTTTT. Translating gives CASQGPNEKLFF. This rearrangement joins TRBV30 to TRBJ1-4; maybe TRBD1 (6 bases). The V end was cut by 7 bases, the J end by 3 bases, with 9 bases between. Germline-derived CDR1 and CDR2 are GTSNPN and SVGIG (reference sequence). The CDR3 extends over 12 amino acids.

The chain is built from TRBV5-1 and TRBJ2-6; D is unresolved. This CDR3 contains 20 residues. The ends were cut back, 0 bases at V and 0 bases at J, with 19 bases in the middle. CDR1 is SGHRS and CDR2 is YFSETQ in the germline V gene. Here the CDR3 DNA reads TGCGCCAGCAGCTTGGTCCCAGTATCTGGCACCAACTCTGGGGCCAACGTCCTGACTTTC. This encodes CASSLVPVSGTNSGANVLTF.

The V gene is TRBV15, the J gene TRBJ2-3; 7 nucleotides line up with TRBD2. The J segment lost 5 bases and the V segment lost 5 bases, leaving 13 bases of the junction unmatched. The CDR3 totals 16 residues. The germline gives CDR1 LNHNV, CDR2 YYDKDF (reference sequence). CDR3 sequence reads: CATSESLGGSGDTQYF. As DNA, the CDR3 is TGTGCCACCAGCGAATCCCTGGGGGGGAGCGGAGATACGCAGTATTTT. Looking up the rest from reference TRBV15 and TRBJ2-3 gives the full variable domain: DAMVIQNPRYQVTQFGKPVTLSCSQTLNHNVMYWYQQKSSQAPKLLFHYYDKDFNNEADTPDNFQSRRPNTSFCFLDIRSPGLGDTAMYLCATSESLGGSGDTQYFGPGTRLTVL.

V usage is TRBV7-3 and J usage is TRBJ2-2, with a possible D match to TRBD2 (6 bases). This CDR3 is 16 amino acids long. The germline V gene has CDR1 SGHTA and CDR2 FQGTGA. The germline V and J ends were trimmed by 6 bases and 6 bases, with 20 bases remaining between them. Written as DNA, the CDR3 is TGTGCCAGCAGTTCCTGGGATAGCGGTGTCCCCGGGGAGCTGTTTTTT. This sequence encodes CASSSWDSGVPGELFF.

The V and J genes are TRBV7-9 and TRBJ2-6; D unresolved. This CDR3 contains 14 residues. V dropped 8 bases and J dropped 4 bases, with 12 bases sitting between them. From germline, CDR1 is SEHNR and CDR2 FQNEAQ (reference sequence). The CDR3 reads CASVVASGANVLTF. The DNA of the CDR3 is TGTGCCAGCGTCGTCGCGTCCGGGGCCAACGTCCTGACTTTC.

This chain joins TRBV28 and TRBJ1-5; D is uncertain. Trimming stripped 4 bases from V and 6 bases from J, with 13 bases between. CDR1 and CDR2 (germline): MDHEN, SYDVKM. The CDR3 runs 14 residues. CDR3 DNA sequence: TGTGCCAGCAGTTACCGAGGTTCTGTTCAGCCCCAGCATTTT. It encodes CASSYRGSVQPQHF.

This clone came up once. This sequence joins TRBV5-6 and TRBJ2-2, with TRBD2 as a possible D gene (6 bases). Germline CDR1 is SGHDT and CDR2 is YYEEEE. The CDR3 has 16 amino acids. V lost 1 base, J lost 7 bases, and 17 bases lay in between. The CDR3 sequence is CASSLIGGDPDGELFF. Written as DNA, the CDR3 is TGTGCCAGCAGCTTGATCGGGGGTGACCCTGACGGGGAGCTGTTTTTT.

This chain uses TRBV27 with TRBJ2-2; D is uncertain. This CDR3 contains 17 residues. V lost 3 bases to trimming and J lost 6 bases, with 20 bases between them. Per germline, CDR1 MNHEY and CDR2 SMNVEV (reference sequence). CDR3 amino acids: CASSFLSGDTVAGELFF. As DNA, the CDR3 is TGTGCCAGCAGTTTTTTATCGGGCGATACCGTCGCCGGGGAGCTGTTTTTT.